This TCR beta chain came from a study of T cells in Graves' hyperthyroidism and ophthalmopathy. RNA transcripts were the template for amplifying TCR beta CDR3 regions. The TCR CDR3 first-round RT-PCR relied on the HTBI primer set. TCRdb re-called the multiplex PCR reads with MiXCR, one entry per CDR3 protein. The sample includes hundreds of thousands of distinct CDR3 sequences, 20% to 25% of them seen just once. This clonotype was detected many times. The CDR3 runs 12 residues. CDR1 is MNHNS and CDR2 is SASEGT in the germline V gene. V lost 7 bases and J 3 bases, leaving 7 bases between the germline ends. Lactation, pregnancy, other autoimmune disease or uncontrolled infection led to exclusion of patients.

Sequencing was carried out using blood. The clonotype was recovered from a young man with Graves' ophthalmopathy. The chain joins TRBV6-1 to TRBJ1-5; no clear D gene. The CDR3 reads CASTAYNQPQHF. In nucleotides, the CDR3 is TGTGCCAGCACAGCTTACAATCAGCCCCAGCATTTT.